The next 32 T cell receptor beta chains were all read from a single sample in a study of control samples from healthy donors and cancer patients. The table came from immunoSEQ multiplex PCR; TCRdb's copy has only in-frame clones and leaves some out. The sample has roughly 120,000 clones, 90% seen once. Sequenced input: blood. The source of these receptors is a human donor in good health. The donor label of this sample is uncertain.

The genes are TRBV4-2 and TRBJ2-3; D not certain. The V end was cut by 0 bases, the J end by 5 bases, with 6 bases between. The CDR3 consists of 13 residues. Per the germline V gene, CDR1 is LGHNA and CDR2 is YNFKEQ. The DNA for the CDR3 is TGTGCCAGCAGCCAAGATCGGCTAGATACGCAGTATTTT. The encoded protein is CASSQDRLDTQYF.

The gene calls are TRBV24-1 and TRBJ2-2; 12 nucleotides align to TRBD1. The CDR3 runs to 14 residues. J gave up 4 bases and V 8 bases, and 1 base lay outside the gene matches. Germline V lookup: CDR1 KGHDR, CDR2 SFDVKD. The chain's CDR3 is CATKGQGATGELFF. CDR3 coding DNA: TGTGCCACCAAGGGACAGGGGGCCACCGGGGAGCTGTTTTTT.

The chain joins TRBV25-1 to TRBJ1-1; TRBD1 agrees at 7 bases. J lost 5 bases, V lost 9 bases, and 9 bases had no gene match. Germline values: CDR1 MGHDK, CDR2 SYGVNS. This CDR3 is built from 13 residues. For the CDR3, the DNA is TGTGCCAGTCTTCAGGGGGATGGGACTGAAGCTTTCTTT. It specifies CASLQGDGTEAFF.

This chain joins TRBV10-2 and TRBJ1-2; the match to TRBD1 covers 7 bases. This CDR3 contains 16 residues. The V gene's germline CDR1 is WSHSY and CDR2 SAAADI. The ends lost 2 bases at V and 4 bases at J; junction bases unmatched: 10. The CDR3 reads CASSEAFRGGLYGYTF. The DNA of the CDR3 is TGCGCCAGCAGTGAGGCCTTCAGGGGGGGGCTCTATGGCTACACCTTC.

The V call is TRBV7-3, the J call TRBJ2-2, with D possibly being TRBD2 (6 bases). CDR1 and CDR2 (germline): SGHTA, FQGTGA. This CDR3 comprises 16 residues. V dropped 5 bases and J dropped 6 bases, with 19 bases sitting between them. CDR3: CASSPRLVVGSGELFF. Here the CDR3 DNA reads TGTGCCAGCAGCCCCCGACTAGTGGTCGGCTCCGGGGAGCTGTTTTTT.

This chain links TRBV18 with TRBJ1-1; D remains ambiguous. V lost 1 base and J 1 base, leaving 4 bases between the germline ends. The germline V gene has CDR1 KGHSH and CDR2 LQKENI. The CDR3 is made up of 13 amino acids. CDR3 in amino acids: CASSPLRNTEAFF. Here the CDR3 DNA reads TGTGCCAGCTCACCACTTAGGAACACTGAAGCTTTCTTT.

The chain is built from TRBV9 and TRBJ1-1, with 7 bases that match TRBD1. Germline lookup yields CDR1 SGDLS and CDR2 YYNGEE. The CDR3 spans 14 residues. V dropped 2 bases and J dropped 4; count of bases not matched to a gene: 5. The CDR3: CASSVGDSLTEAFF. The CDR3 bases are TGTGCCAGCAGCGTCGGGGACAGCCTCACTGAAGCTTTCTTT.

This clone showed up just once. The chain employs TRBV2 and TRBJ2-7, with 10 bases matching TRBD1. The CDR3 runs 17 residues. The V segment lost 6 bases and the J segment 2 bases; nucleotides outside the gene matches: 13. CDR1 and CDR2 from the germline V gene are SNHLY and FYNNEI. The CDR3 sequence is CASRSWGGTGATYEQYF. CDR3 nucleotides: TGTGCCAGCAGATCGTGGGGTGGGACAGGGGCCACCTACGAGCAGTACTTC.

The chain uses TRBV19 and TRBJ2-1; weak D call: TRBD2 (5 bases). Germline CDR1 reads LNHDA; CDR2 reads SQIVND (reference sequence). V lost 1 base and J lost 7, with 20 bases in between. The CDR3 runs 17 residues. The CDR3 is CASSIVQAGAYANEQFF. The CDR3 region has the DNA TGTGCCAGTAGTATAGTTCAGGCGGGTGCATATGCGAATGAGCAGTTCTTC.

This chain links TRBV20-1 with TRBJ1-6, with a weak D call TRBD1 (5 bases). Germline-derived CDR1 and CDR2 are DFQATT and SNEGSKA (reference sequence). The CDR3 extends over 14 amino acids. V gave up 3 bases and J gave up 6 bases, with 12 bases separating them. CDR3 region: CSASGGRPNSPLHF. For the CDR3, the DNA is TGCAGTGCTAGTGGGGGACGGCCTAATTCACCCCTCCACTTT.

The DNA for the CDR3 is TGTGCCAGTAGTACACAAGGGACGGGCCCCCGGGAGCAGTACTTC. This encodes CASSTQGTGPREQYF. The chain employs TRBV19 and TRBJ2-7; TRBD1 or TRBD2 may be the D gene (5 bases each). Trimming removed 4 bases from V and 7 bases from J, with 20 bases in between. The germline V gene has CDR1 LNHDA and CDR2 SQIVND (reference sequence). CDR3 length: 15 residues.

This chain uses TRBV9 with TRBJ1-1, with 7 bases that match TRBD1. Unmatched junction bases numbered 13, after V lost 2 bases and J lost 0 bases. The CDR3 contains 18 residues. CDR1 and CDR2 from the germline V gene are SGDLS and YYNGEE. The CDR3 nucleotides read TGTGCCAGCAGCGTCCACCAAAGGGGGGGACAGCTGAACACTGAAGCTTTCTTT. Amino acid sequence: CASSVHQRGGQLNTEAFF.

Note on this clone: The same CDR3 arises from other DNA sequences in this sample as well. The chain employs TRBV12-3 or TRBV12-4 and TRBJ1-2; 7 bases map to TRBD1. The CDR3 has 13 amino acids. The V segment lost 5 bases and the J segment 2 bases; nucleotides outside the gene matches: 2. The CDR3: CASSPGQNYGYTF. The CDR3 region has the DNA TGTGCCAGCAGTCCGGGACAGAACTATGGCTACACCTTC.

DNA for the CDR3: TGTGCCAGCAGTTGGTACGGGGGCGGGATTGAAAAACTGTTTTTT. It translates to CASSWYGGGIEKLFF. This chain uses TRBV28 with TRBJ1-4; a possible D gene is TRBD1 (6 bases). The CDR3 runs to 15 residues. CDR1 and CDR2 (germline): MDHEN, SYDVKM. V lost 4 bases and J lost 7, with 16 bases in between.

This clone was detected only once. The V gene is TRBV9, the J gene TRBJ1-5, with unresolved D. Per the germline V gene, CDR1 is SGDLS and CDR2 is YYNGEE. This CDR3 region has 13 residues. The V end was cut by 0 bases, the J end by 6 bases, with 7 bases between. CDR3: CASSVESFQPQHF. Written as DNA, the CDR3 is TGTGCCAGCAGCGTAGAGAGCTTTCAGCCCCAGCATTTT.

With respect to this clone: A read error may account for a junction end that differs from germline. This chain connects TRBV3-1 (or the pseudogene TRBV3-2) to TRBJ1-2; possibly TRBD1 for D (5 bases). The CDR3 is 13 amino acids. Germline CDR1 LGHDT, CDR2 YNNKEL (reference sequence). This chain's CDR3 is CASSQDTDTQKSF. CDR3 DNA sequence: TGTGCCAGCAGCCAAGATACGGACACCCAAAAATCCTTC.

This rearrangement joins TRBV19 to TRBJ2-1, with D perhaps given as TRBD1 or TRBD2 (5 bases each). V was cut by 4 bases and J by 0 bases, with 13 bases left in between. CDR1 LNHDA and CDR2 SQIVND come from the germline V gene (reference sequence). The CDR3 consists of 16 residues. CDR3 in DNA: TGTGCCAGTAGTAGTGCAGGGACGATCTCCTACAATGAGCAGTTCTTC. This translates into CASSSAGTISYNEQFF.

This chain joins TRBV7-7 and TRBJ2-1; D gene ambiguous. Between the trimmed V and J ends, which lost 4 bases and 7 bases, there was a span of 17 bases. The CDR3 is 15 residues long. The germline gives CDR1 SSHAT, CDR2 FNYEAQ (reference sequence). The CDR3 DNA reads as TGTGCCAGCAGCTATTCCGTAGGGTCAAGTAATGAGCAGTTCTTC. Translation: CASSYSVGSSNEQFF.

The chain recombines TRBV5-5 with TRBJ1-4; maybe TRBD1 (5 bases). Germline CDR1 and CDR2: SGHKS and YYEKEE (reference sequence). This CDR3 contains 14 residues. Trimming cost V 4 bases and J 4 bases, with 11 bases left between them. CDR3 in amino acids: CASSRQSSNEKLFF. The DNA for the CDR3 is TGTGCCAGCAGCCGACAGTCTAGTAATGAAAAACTGTTTTTT.

This chain joins TRBV27 and TRBJ1-6; no reliable D call. V was clipped by 5 bases and J by 5 bases, with 7 bases between them. The CDR3 extends over 13 amino acids. From germline, CDR1 is MNHEY and CDR2 SMNVEV (reference sequence). The CDR3: CASSPSNNSPLHF. The CDR3 DNA reads TGTGCCAGCAGTCCCTCAAATAATTCACCCCTCCACTTT.

This sequence joins TRBV6-1 and TRBJ1-6; TRBD1 matches at 9 bases. The CDR3 spans 18 residues. Germline V gives CDR1 MNHNS, CDR2 SASEGT. The J segment lost 7 bases and the V segment lost 2 bases, leaving 12 bases of the junction unmatched. DNA for the CDR3: TGTGCCAGCAGTGAAATTGACGTCCTTACAGGGGGCAATTCACCCCTCCACTTT. This translates into CASSEIDVLTGGNSPLHF.

This clone was seen once. V gene TRBV21-1 combines with J gene TRBJ2-7; TRBD2, the table's D call, was not compared with the DNA. TRBV21-1 is a known pseudogene. This CDR3 is built from 15 residues. The CDR3 loop is CASSKVGRAQGEQYF. The CDR3, as DNA: TGTGCCAGCAGCAAAGTAGGGAGGGCCCAAGGCGAGCAGTACTTC.

J is TRBJ2-7 and V is TRBV12-5; perhaps TRBD1 as D (6 bases). Trimming cost V 2 bases and J 3 bases, with 11 bases left between them. The length of the CDR3 is 14 residues. The germline V gene encodes CDR1 LGHNT and CDR2 FRNRAP. The CDR3 protein is CASGLPDRDYEQYF. The DNA for the CDR3 is TGTGCTAGTGGTTTGCCGGACAGAGACTACGAGCAGTACTTC.

The CDR3 sequence: CASSQAVAYGYTF. CDR3 bases: TGTGCCAGCAGCCAAGCAGTGGCCTATGGCTACACCTTC. V usage is TRBV3-1 (or the pseudogene TRBV3-2) and J usage is TRBJ1-2; D gene uncertain. The CDR3 contains 13 residues. The germline gives CDR1 LGHDT, CDR2 YNNKEL (reference sequence). V was clipped by 1 base and J by 4 bases, with 7 bases between them.

This clone was picked up one time. The chain employs TRBV18 and TRBJ2-3, with D perhaps matching TRBD2 (6 bases). Trimming removed 4 bases from V and 2 bases from J, with 10 bases in between. The V gene's germline CDR1 is KGHSH and CDR2 LQKENI. This CDR3 comprises 14 residues. The CDR3 DNA reads as TGTGCCAGCTCACTCGGGGAGGACACAGATACGCAGTATTTT. Protein product: CASSLGEDTDTQYF.

The chain joins TRBV18 to TRBJ1-1; maybe TRBD1 (6 bases). Germline V gives CDR1 KGHSH, CDR2 LQKENI. The CDR3 loop spans 14 amino acids. V dropped 3 bases and J dropped 1 base, with 9 bases sitting between them. Here the CDR3 DNA reads TGTGCCAGCTCACCCGTACAGGGGAACACTGAAGCTTTCTTT. Its protein product is CASSPVQGNTEAFF.

The genes are TRBV4-1 and TRBJ1-5; no clear D. The ends were cut back, 0 bases at V and 8 bases at J, with 8 bases in the middle. Germline CDR1 and CDR2: MGHRA and YSYEKL. The CDR3 runs to 13 residues. CDR3 in amino acids: CASSQDLWEPQHF. In DNA, the CDR3 is TGCGCCAGCAGCCAAGATCTTTGGGAGCCCCAGCATTTT.

The V call is TRBV28, the J call TRBJ1-5; tentative D call: TRBD1 (5 bases). V dropped 5 bases and J dropped 7 bases, with 15 bases sitting between them. This CDR3 has 14 amino acids. CDR1 MDHEN and CDR2 SYDVKM come from the germline V gene. The DNA for the CDR3 is TGTGCCAGCAGTCTTACAGGAGGGAGACAGCCCCAGCATTTT. This gives the protein CASSLTGGRQPQHF.

The CDR3 protein is CASSSGTRTSSYNEQFF. Here the CDR3 DNA reads TGCGCCAGCAGCTCTGGCACCCGGACAAGCTCCTACAATGAGCAGTTCTTC. This chain links TRBV5-1 with TRBJ2-1; the D gene is possibly TRBD1 (5 bases). CDR1 is SGHRS, CDR2 YFSETQ, per germline. The CDR3 sequence is 17 residues long. Trimming took 3 bases from V and 0 from J, leaving 16 bases between them.

The chain combines TRBV18 with TRBJ1-5, with a tentative D call TRBD1 (6 bases). Looked up from germline, CDR1 is KGHSH and CDR2 is LQKENI. V gave up 5 bases and J gave up 5 bases, with 16 bases separating them. CDR3 length equals 15 residues. The CDR3 here is CASSSGTPGDQPQHF. In DNA, the CDR3 is TGTGCCAGCTCATCTGGGACACCCGGGGATCAGCCCCAGCATTTT.

This clone was observed a few times. The rearrangement links TRBV18 to TRBJ1-2, with no clear D. Trimming removed 3 bases at V and 6 bases at J, with 11 bases between. The CDR3 consists of 13 residues. Germline V gene data show CDR1 as KGHSH and CDR2 as LQKENI. CDR3 protein: CASSPGSPDGYTF. In DNA form, the CDR3 reads TGTGCCAGCTCACCGGGGTCTCCGGATGGCTACACCTTC.

This chain links TRBV9 with TRBJ2-3, with D perhaps assigned TRBD1 or TRBD2 (5 bases each). Germline V CDR1 and CDR2: SGDLS, YYNGEE. The length of the CDR3 is 13 residues. The V end lost 5 bases, the J end lost 3 bases, and 10 bases lay between the germline ends. Here the CDR3 reads CASSWGRTDTQYF. The CDR3 bases are TGTGCCAGCAGTTGGGGGAGAACAGATACGCAGTATTTT.